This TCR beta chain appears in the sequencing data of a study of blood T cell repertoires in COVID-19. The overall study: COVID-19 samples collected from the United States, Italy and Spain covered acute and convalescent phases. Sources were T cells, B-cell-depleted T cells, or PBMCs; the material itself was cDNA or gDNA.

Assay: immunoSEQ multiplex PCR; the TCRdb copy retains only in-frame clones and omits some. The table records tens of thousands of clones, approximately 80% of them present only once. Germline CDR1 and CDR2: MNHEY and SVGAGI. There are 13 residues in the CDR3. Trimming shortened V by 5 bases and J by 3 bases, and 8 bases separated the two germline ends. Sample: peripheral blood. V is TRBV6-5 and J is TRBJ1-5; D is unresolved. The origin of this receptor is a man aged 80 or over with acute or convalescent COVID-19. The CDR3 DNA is TGTGCCAGCAGTCTAGTGATCAATCAGCCCCAGCATTTT. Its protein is CASSLVINQPQHF.